This is a list of T cell receptor beta chains from one sample in a study of response to subunit inactivated influenza vaccine. TCRdb independently ran MiXCR on the RT-PCR reads; one entry per CDR3 protein. The repertoire holds about 780,000 distinct CDR3 sequences, about 18% seen once, with approximately 11% in the top ten. Sequences were derived from PBMCs from blood, sampled 5 to 6 days after vaccination. The origin of the receptors is a man in his fifties who received an inactivated influenza vaccine. Each CDR3 is given with its conserved first and last residue. Some rows have no size entry. The others give once, few or many, or a class for an expanded clone.

clone_size | v_call | cdr3_aa
few | TRBV20-1 | CSASKSFGGESYTF
few | TRBV7-6 | CASSLMGQFTYEQYF
. | TRBV18 | CASSPAGGITYEQYF
few | TRBV6-1 | CASRATGFSLNEKLFF
. | TRBV5-1 | CASSLTGQTLAEAFF
few | TRBV11-2 | CASSFREYAETQYF
few | TRBV4-1 | CASSQGTTEQYGYTF
few | TRBV7-2 | CASSLIIQDQPQHF
. | TRBV7-6 | CASSPSGTVLNEQFF
. | TRBV28 | CASSLNRGTFYEQYF
few | TRBV7-3 | CASSQARDRVRNEQFF
many | TRBV6-5 | CASSRYWGEQFF
many | TRBV12-3/TRBV12-4 | CASSEQGRGELFF
. | TRBV28 | CASTTTAVAGGYEQYF
. | TRBV6-6 | CASNTRGGDTQYF
few | TRBV15 | CATSAGVLEVYNEQFF
. | TRBV29-1 | CSVTGGAHNEQFF
few | TRBV11-2 | CASSPDPGATNEKLFF
few | TRBV3-1 | CASEQRTSGWETQYF
. | TRBV20-1 | CSASGGVRVTDTQYF
. | TRBV20-1 | CSAKPGWGYTF
. | TRBV2 | CASSDRRNEQFF
few | TRBV5-1 | CASSFDGMDSNQPQHF
. | TRBV29-1 | CSVGMGSGGQETQYF
few | TRBV6-5 | CASSYGSGPKNIQYF
few | TRBV20-1 | CSARERGAGELFF
few | TRBV10-3 | CAISGSGPHTYTQYF
few | TRBV7-9 | CASSQLSLGPEAFF
. | TRBV5-6 | CASSLVAASPDF
many | TRBV13 | CASSPSGLAGALNEQFF
. | TRBV7-4 | CASSQSTGTGVLEAFF
. | TRBV3-1 | CASSQGVINTEAFF
many | TRBV20-1 | CSARQGALRTEAFF
. | TRBV7-3 | CASSKSGSSYNEQFF
many | TRBV12-3/TRBV12-4 | CASRGTGYEQYF
. | TRBV11-2 | CASSSAGGGGYGYTF
many | TRBV12-3/TRBV12-4 | CASSSPRTFEQFF
many | TRBV20-1 | CSARPPRETVAYEQYF
many | TRBV20-1 | CSAPSTGLPTNEQFF
. | TRBV7-2 | CASSPGLLRGRVGELFF
. | TRBV5-1 | CASSFNRDSPLHF
. | TRBV7-9 | CASSSQNSGSSF
many | TRBV12-3/TRBV12-4 | CASSFSGELFF
. | TRBV5-1 | CASSLYYTDLPYNEQFF
. | TRBV18 | CASSRLRDESNQPQHF
many | TRBV7-3 | CASSFSGAAEAFF
few | TRBV4-2 | CASSPGPGSGELFF
few | TRBV28 | CASSLTSGRPLEQYF
few | TRBV15 | CATSREVGELFF
. | TRBV5-1 | CASTPGTRISDTQYF
few | TRBV5-6 | CASQGPNTGELFF
few | TRBV4-1 | CASSQGNRDSSYNEQFF
many | TRBV12-3/TRBV12-4 | CASSQGGAGLNTEAFF
. | TRBV5-1 | CASSLAEPTMQETQYF
few | TRBV5-1 | CASSLGGPNNEQFF